The sequence of this T cell receptor beta chain was determined in a study of cytomegalovirus exposure and HLA in healthy donors. Whole-study results and caveats: An analysis that came later showed most CMV-associated TCR beta chains appearing HLA-restricted. Some segments of the V type, notably TRBV6-2 and TRBV6-3, were excluded as indistinguishable. Analyses of presence and absence presupposed an approximately uniform sequencing depth across donors.

Healthy bone marrow donors made up the donor group. The study ran its PCR with 60 Vbeta and 13 Jbeta primers. TCRdb's table, derived via immunoSEQ multiplex PCR, lists solely in-frame clones and lacks some. In total, the table holds around 84,000 clones. From germline, CDR1 is MNHEY and CDR2 SVGAGI. The CDR3 contains 15 residues. V gave up 8 bases and J gave up 2 bases, with 18 bases separating them. As regards this clone: Antigen unknown.

Sequenced material: PBMCs. This receptor was obtained from a man under 40 in good health and CMV-seronegative. This chain uses TRBV6-5 with TRBJ1-2, with unresolved D. The CDR3 DNA reads TGTGCCAGCTCAAGAGGTGGGAGACCGAACTATGGCTACACCTTC. Its translation: CASSRGGRPNYGYTF.